The 20 T cell receptor beta chains given below trace back to one sample, sequenced in a study of PD-1 blockade in classical Hodgkin lymphoma. Sequencing used immunoSEQ multiplex PCR; TCRdb keeps in-frame clones, though not all of them. The table includes 100,000 to 120,000 clones, approximately 90% detected once. Every single patient, without exception, relapsed after autologous stem cell transplantation, and brentuximab vedotin exposure varied. The input for sequencing was peripheral blood mononuclear cells (PBMCs), taken before the second cycle of nivolumab. The receptors were gathered from a human donor with classical Hodgkin lymphoma.

A single count supports this clone. The chain is built from TRBV2 and TRBJ2-7; no reliable D call. The CDR3 runs 14 residues. Trimming left V 2 bases short and J 2 bases short, with 10 bases between. CDR1 is SNHLY, CDR2 FYNNEI, per germline. The DNA of the CDR3 is TGTGCCAGCAGTGAATCGGTCATAGCCTACGAGCAGTACTTC. The encoded protein is CASSESVIAYEQYF.

The chain recombines TRBV19 with TRBJ2-2; TRBD1 might be the D (6 bases). This CDR3 is built from 13 residues. Germline V lookup: CDR1 LNHDA, CDR2 SQIVND (reference sequence). V was shortened by 10 bases and J by 7 bases, with 16 bases between the two germline ends. The CDR3 nucleotides read TGTGCCACTAGAACAGGGAATTTCGGGGAGCTGTTTTTT. This encodes CATRTGNFGELFF. Using reference TRBV19 and TRBJ2-2 for the parts outside the CDR3, the full variable domain is DGGITQSPKYLFRKEGQNVTLSCEQNLNHDAMYWYRQDPGQGLRLIYYSQIVNDFQKGDIAEGYSVSREKKESFPLTVTSAQKNPTAFYLCATRTGNFGELFFGEGSRLTVL.

This chain uses TRBV19 with TRBJ1-1; no firm D call. The CDR3 has 13 residues. The V gene lost 3 bases and the J gene lost 0 bases, with 5 bases spanning the gap. CDR1 is LNHDA and CDR2 is SQIVND in the germline V gene (reference sequence). The CDR3 nucleotides are TGTGCCAGTAGTATTGGGATGAACACTGAAGCTTTCTTT. Amino acids: CASSIGMNTEAFF. Combining the CDR3 with reference TRBV19 and TRBJ1-1 gives the whole variable domain DGGITQSPKYLFRKEGQNVTLSCEQNLNHDAMYWYRQDPGQGLRLIYYSQIVNDFQKGDIAEGYSVSREKKESFPLTVTSAQKNPTAFYLCASSIGMNTEAFFGQGTRLTVV.

The chain employs TRBV7-9 and TRBJ2-1; TRBD2 aligns across 15 bases. From germline, CDR1 is SEHNR and CDR2 FQNEAQ (reference sequence). The CDR3 loop spans 18 amino acids. V gave up 4 bases and J gave up 0 bases; unmatched junction bases: 4. The CDR3 DNA reads as TGTGCCAGCAGCTCTCAGGGACTAGCGGGGGGCTCCTACAATGAGCAGTTCTTC. Its protein product is CASSSQGLAGGSYNEQFF.

The J gene is TRBJ1-1, the V gene TRBV21-1. TRBV21-1 is marked as a pseudogene. The length of the CDR3 is 13 residues. The CDR3 nucleotides read TGTGCCACCGAGGCGGGGTTCGACACTGAAGCTTTCTTT. Its translation: CATEAGFDTEAFF.

This chain connects TRBV2 to TRBJ2-5, with 8 nucleotides matching TRBD2. Germline V gene sequence: CDR1 SNHLY, CDR2 FYNNEI. The J segment lost 2 bases and the V segment lost 4 bases, leaving 3 bases of the junction unmatched. This CDR3 contains 14 residues. The CDR3: CASSVGTRQETQYF. CDR3 in DNA: TGTGCCAGCAGTGTGGGGACTAGGCAAGAGACCCAGTACTTC.

This rearrangement joins TRBV19 to TRBJ2-5; D may be TRBD2 (5 bases). The DNA end favors TRBJ2-7, so the J call may be wrong. CDR1 LNHDA and CDR2 SQIVND come from the germline V gene (reference sequence). The CDR3 runs 15 residues. The CDR3 loop is CASSSDSTTSYEQYF. As DNA, the CDR3 is TGTGCCAGTAGTTCGGACTCCACAACCTCCTACGAGCAGTACTTC.

The chain uses TRBV2 and TRBJ1-1, with D hard to call. CDR3 length equals 14 residues. Trimming took off 7 bases at V and 1 base at J, with 13 bases between the two ends. Germline CDR1 is SNHLY and CDR2 is FYNNEI. The CDR3 loop is CASTETSGNTEAFF. The CDR3 region has the DNA TGTGCCAGCACCGAAACCTCCGGGAACACTGAAGCTTTCTTT.

The chain carries TRBV13 and TRBJ2-5; possibly TRBD2 for D (6 bases). This CDR3 comprises 14 residues. The germline CDR1 and CDR2 sequences are PRHDT and FYEKMQ (reference sequence). The V end was cut by 5 bases, the J end by 5 bases, with 15 bases between. CDR3 protein: CASSPRPGGETQYF. The CDR3 region has the DNA TGTGCCAGCAGCCCCCGCCCCGGAGGGGAGACCCAGTACTTC.

J is TRBJ2-3 and V is TRBV4-1; TRBD2 matches at 9 bases. This CDR3 is built from 16 residues. Germline values: CDR1 MGHRA, CDR2 YSYEKL. V gave up 3 bases and J gave up 4 bases; unmatched junction bases: 8. The CDR3 loop reads CASSQDPGLASDTQYF. CDR3 DNA sequence: TGCGCCAGCAGCCAGGACCCGGGACTAGCCTCAGATACGCAGTATTTT.

The genes are TRBV2 and TRBJ2-7; 10 bases agree with TRBD2. Germline assignment: CDR1 SNHLY and CDR2 FYNNEI. Unmatched junction bases numbered 5, after V lost 0 bases and J lost 6 bases. The CDR3 spans 15 residues. The CDR3 reads CASSEALAGASEQYF. DNA of the CDR3: TGTGCCAGCAGTGAAGCCCTAGCGGGAGCCTCCGAGCAGTACTTC.

The chain combines TRBV12-5 with TRBJ2-7; 8 bases agree with TRBD1. V shed 3 bases, J shed 5 bases, and the junction held 12 bases outside the gene matches. The germline V gene encodes CDR1 LGHNT and CDR2 FRNRAP. The CDR3 is 16 amino acids. The CDR3 protein is CASGFGRTGFRNEQYF. The CDR3 DNA reads as TGTGCTAGTGGTTTCGGAAGGACAGGGTTTCGGAACGAGCAGTACTTC. Looking up the rest from reference TRBV12-5 and TRBJ2-7 gives the full variable domain: DARVTQTPRHKVTEMGQEVTMRCQPILGHNTVFWYRQTMMQGLELLAYFRNRAPLDDSGMPKDRFSAEMPDATLATLKIQPSEPRDSAVYFCASGFGRTGFRNEQYFGPGTRLTVT.

In DNA, the CDR3 is TGTGCCAGCACCTCCCCCTCTTGGACGGAGCAGTTCTTC. Translated: CASTSPSWTEQFF. The chain carries TRBV7-2 and TRBJ2-1; D ambiguous. V lost 7 bases and J lost 10, with 17 bases in between. Germline loops: CDR1 SGHTA, CDR2 FQGNSA. The CDR3 runs 13 residues.

The chain links TRBV5-6 to TRBJ2-7; D tentatively fits TRBD1 or TRBD2 (5 bases each). Germline loops: CDR1 SGHDT, CDR2 YYEEEE. The V gene lost 0 bases and the J gene lost 3 bases, with 13 bases spanning the gap. This CDR3 has 15 amino acids. The CDR3 spells CASSLERVQDYEQYF. CDR3 coding DNA: TGTGCCAGCAGCTTGGAGAGGGTACAGGACTACGAGCAGTACTTC. The variable domain in full, completed from reference TRBV5-6 and TRBJ2-7, reads DAGVTQSPTHLIKTRGQQVTLRCSPKSGHDTVSWYQQALGQGPQFIFQYYEEEERQRGNFPDRFSGHQFPNYSSELNVNALLLGDSALYLCASSLERVQDYEQYFGPGTRLTVT.

As concerns this clone: The same CDR3 is also encoded by other DNA sequences in this sample. The V call is TRBV28, the J call TRBJ2-2, with 9 nucleotides matching TRBD2. This CDR3 spans 15 amino acids. V lost 5 bases to trimming and J lost 0 bases; unmatched junction nucleotides: 1. Germline V lookup: CDR1 MDHEN, CDR2 SYDVKM. DNA of the CDR3: TGTGCCAGCAGTCGACTAGCGGCGAACACCGGGGAGCTGTTTTTT. Translated, it gives CASSRLAANTGELFF.

The gene calls are TRBV11-2 and TRBJ2-2, with TRBD2 as a possible D gene (7 bases). Germline V CDR1 and CDR2: SGHAT, FQNNGV. V lost 1 base and J 3 bases, leaving 15 bases between the germline ends. The CDR3 consists of 17 residues. CDR3 sequence (DNA): TGTGCCAGCAGCTTAGTCCGGGGGGCCGGACACACCGGGGAGCTGTTTTTT. Its protein is CASSLVRGAGHTGELFF.

This chain links TRBV7-2 with TRBJ2-4; no clear D. With 6 bases removed from V and 0 bases from J, the gap between germline ends came to 18 bases. Germline V lookup: CDR1 SGHTA, CDR2 FQGNSA. The length of the CDR3 is 17 residues. CDR3: CASSPFPDHLAKNIQYF. The DNA for the CDR3 is TGTGCCAGCAGTCCTTTTCCGGACCACCTAGCCAAAAACATTCAGTACTTC.

The rearrangement joins TRBV28 to TRBJ2-3, with 10 bases that match TRBD2. V was clipped by 6 bases and J by 4 bases; unmatched bases: 22. The germline V gene has CDR1 MDHEN and CDR2 SYDVKM. The length of the CDR3 is 20 residues. The CDR3 sequence is CASSPRTGRTSGGGSDTQYF. The CDR3 DNA reads TGTGCCAGCAGCCCCCGGACAGGGCGGACTAGCGGAGGGGGTTCAGATACGCAGTATTTT.

The rearrangement joins TRBV20-1 to TRBJ2-1; D gene uncertain. The CDR3 runs 11 residues. V gave up 3 bases and J gave up 6 bases, with 6 bases separating them. Per the germline V gene, CDR1 is DFQATT and CDR2 is SNEGSKA (reference sequence). DNA for the CDR3: TGCAGTGCTAGTTGGGGCAATGAGCAGTTCTTC. Translation: CSASWGNEQFF.

V and J are TRBV18 and TRBJ1-2, with 7 bases lining up with TRBD1. CDR1 is KGHSH and CDR2 is LQKENI in the germline V gene. V trimming: 2 bases; J trimming: 0 bases; junction bases outside the gene matches: 3. The CDR3 has 15 residues. CDR3 nucleotide sequence: TGTGCCAGCTCACCAAGGGGACAGCCTAACTATGGCTACACCTTC. This codes for CASSPRGQPNYGYTF.